These 25 T cell receptor beta chains originate from one sample sequenced in a study of blood T cell repertoires in COVID-19. TCRdb's table, derived via immunoSEQ multiplex PCR, lists solely in-frame clones and lacks some. The sample has some 96,000 clones, approximately 89% seen once. Sequencing was done on a sample of peripheral blood. The receptor set was obtained from a man aged 50-59 years with active COVID-19.

The V call is TRBV5-4, the J call TRBJ1-1; D is unclear. The CDR3 totals 13 residues. V lost 0 bases, J lost 8 bases, and 11 bases lay in between. Germline assignment: CDR1 SGHNT and CDR2 YYREEE (reference sequence). Here the CDR3 DNA reads TGTGCCAGCAGCTTGGAAGGTGGCGGGGAAGCTTTCTTT. Translation gives CASSLEGGGEAFF.

V and J are TRBV9 and TRBJ2-1, with TRBD1 identical over 12 bases. After removal of 4 bases from V and 6 bases from J, the junction contained 5 bases not matched to a gene. The CDR3 covers 15 residues. In germline, CDR1 is SGDLS, CDR2 YYNGEE. The CDR3 DNA reads TGTGCCAGCAGCCCGGGACAGGGGGCCGGCAATGAGCAGTTCTTC. This sequence encodes CASSPGQGAGNEQFF.

The genes are TRBV27 and TRBJ1-3; no clear D gene. V lost 6 bases and J lost 0, with 6 bases in between. CDR1 and CDR2 from the germline V gene are MNHEY and SMNVEV (reference sequence). CDR3 length equals 13 residues. This CDR3 reads CASRASSGNTIYF. In nucleotides, the CDR3 is TGTGCCAGCAGGGCCTCCTCTGGAAACACCATATATTTT.

Comments on this clone: Additional DNA sequences in this sample encode the identical CDR3. This sequence joins TRBV5-1 and TRBJ2-3, with TRBD2 identical over 10 bases. CDR3 size: 15 residues. V was clipped by 4 bases and J by 1 base; unmatched bases: 3. Germline V gene sequence: CDR1 SGHRS, CDR2 YFSETQ. CDR3 region: CASSLGTSGTDTQYF. Here the CDR3 DNA reads TGCGCCAGCAGCCTCGGGACTAGCGGCACAGATACGCAGTATTTT.

The chain recombines TRBV2 with TRBJ2-2; 11 nucleotides align to TRBD2. Trimming removed 4 bases from V and 13 bases from J; junction bases left unmatched: 2. The CDR3 has 12 amino acids. The germline gives CDR1 SNHLY, CDR2 FYNNEI. CDR3 sequence reads: CASSGTSGWLFF. The CDR3 DNA sequence: TGTGCCAGCAGTGGGACTAGCGGGTGGCTGTTTTTT.

The genes are TRBV12-3 or TRBV12-4 and TRBJ1-2, with D uncertain. This CDR3 has 13 amino acids. Deletions cut 5 bases from V and 7 bases from J, with 14 bases between. Here the CDR3 reads CASSNMASGGYTF. CDR3 nucleotide sequence: TGTGCCAGCAGTAATATGGCCTCTGGTGGCTACACCTTC.

The chain combines TRBV5-1 with TRBJ1-6; tentative D call: TRBD1 (6 bases). The CDR3 totals 15 residues. V lost 3 bases, J lost 8 bases, and 15 bases lay in between. Germline CDR1 is SGHRS and CDR2 is YFSETQ. The CDR3 DNA is TGCGCCAGCAGCTCACCAGGGGCAGGAGATTCACCCCTCCACTTT. Its translation is CASSSPGAGDSPLHF. Combining the CDR3 with reference TRBV5-1 and TRBJ1-6 gives the whole variable domain KAGVTQTPRYLIKTRGQQVTLSCSPISGHRSVSWYQQTPGQGLQFLFEYFSETQRNKGNFPGRFSGRQFSNSRSEMNVSTLELGDSALYLCASSSPGAGDSPLHFGNGTRLTVT.

This clone showed up just once. This chain connects TRBV29-1 to TRBJ2-1, with D unclear. CDR3 length equals 14 residues. Germline V lookup: CDR1 SQVTM, CDR2 ANQGSEA. V lost 7 bases and J 0 bases, leaving 13 bases between the germline ends. The CDR3 DNA is TGCAGCGCGACTGAGGCGTTCTCCTACAATGAGCAGTTCTTC. This translates into CSATEAFSYNEQFF.

The chain has TRBV4-1 and TRBJ2-2, with D maybe TRBD1 (6 bases). CDR1 is MGHRA, CDR2 YSYEKL, per germline. Trimming removed 0 bases at V and 6 bases at J, with 14 bases between. There are 16 residues in the CDR3. The CDR3 spells CASSQETNRVAGELFF. CDR3 nucleotide sequence: TGCGCCAGCAGCCAAGAAACTAACAGGGTGGCCGGGGAGCTGTTTTTT.

The chain links TRBV9 to TRBJ2-2; a weak D match, TRBD2 (6 bases). Germline V gene sequence: CDR1 SGDLS, CDR2 YYNGEE. Trimming removed 1 base from V and 4 bases from J, with 14 bases in between. The CDR3 spans 16 residues. CDR3 loop: CASSVLSSGSTGELFF. The CDR3 DNA follows: TGTGCCAGCAGCGTATTGAGTAGCGGTTCCACCGGGGAGCTGTTTTTT.

The chain has TRBV6-2 or TRBV6-3 and TRBJ2-7, with TRBD1 matching 7 bases. The CDR3 extends over 15 amino acids. Germline V gene sequence: CDR1 MNHEY, CDR2 SVGEGT. V dropped 0 bases and J dropped 3; count of bases not matched to a gene: 5. The CDR3 DNA follows: TGTGCCAGCAGTTACTCTGGGACAGCTATCTACGAGCAGTACTTC. It encodes CASSYSGTAIYEQYF.

V is TRBV6-5 and J is TRBJ2-3, with 9 bases matching TRBD1. Germline CDR1 is MNHEY and CDR2 is SVGAGI. The junction had 9 bases not matched to a gene; V was cut back by 5 bases and J by 6 bases. CDR3 length equals 15 residues. The CDR3 DNA reads TGTGCCAGCAGTACCTACAGGGGGCGGGGTGATACGCAGTATTTT. This encodes CASSTYRGRGDTQYF.

The chain joins TRBV28 to TRBJ1-5; 8 bases fit TRBD1. This CDR3 contains 16 residues. The V gene's germline CDR1 is MDHEN and CDR2 SYDVKM. After removal of 5 bases from V and 9 bases from J, the junction contained 15 bases not matched to a gene. The DNA for the CDR3 is TGTGCCAGCAGTATTGGGACAGGCCCCTGGTTCGTGCCCCAGCATTTT. It encodes CASSIGTGPWFVPQHF.

J is TRBJ1-5 and V is TRBV19; no firm D call. Between the trimmed V and J ends, which lost 3 bases and 7 bases, there was a span of 13 bases. The CDR3 has 14 amino acids. Germline CDR1 LNHDA, CDR2 SQIVND (reference sequence). In nucleotides, the CDR3 is TGTGCCAGTAGTATGGGAGACTTTAGCCAGCCCCAGCATTTT. It codes for CASSMGDFSQPQHF.

The chain couples TRBV3-1 (or the pseudogene TRBV3-2) to TRBJ1-3; D is possibly TRBD1 (5 bases). Trimming stripped 1 base from V and 9 bases from J, with 13 bases between. The CDR3 is 14 residues long. The germline CDR1 and CDR2 sequences are LGHDT and YNNKEL (reference sequence). This CDR3 reads CASSQVERTSTIYF. CDR3 DNA: TGTGCCAGCAGCCAAGTCGAACGGACATCCACCATATATTTT.

V and J are TRBV6-5 and TRBJ1-1, with TRBD1 matching over 7 bases. The germline V gene encodes CDR1 MNHEY and CDR2 SVGAGI. The CDR3 is 15 amino acids. V lost 9 bases and J lost 2; bases outside the gene matches: 12. CDR3 region: CASYQTGTVNTEAFF. Here the CDR3 DNA reads TGTGCCAGTTATCAAACCGGGACAGTTAACACTGAAGCTTTCTTT.

J is TRBJ2-2 and V is TRBV2; no clear D. V was pared by 2 bases and J by 2 bases, with 9 bases between. The CDR3 length is 15 residues. Germline CDR1 is SNHLY and CDR2 is FYNNEI. DNA of the CDR3: TGTGCCAGCAGTGAATTTTCTTTTAACACCGGGGAGCTGTTTTTT. The encoded protein is CASSEFSFNTGELFF.

The chain joins TRBV5-4 to TRBJ1-2; D might be TRBD1 (5 bases). Germline V gene sequence: CDR1 SGHNT, CDR2 YYREEE (reference sequence). CDR3 size: 15 residues. V lost 4 bases to trimming and J lost 2 bases, with 15 bases between them. CDR3 DNA: TGTGCCAGCAGCAGGGCTCAGGGAAACAACTATGGCTACACCTTC. This gives the protein CASSRAQGNNYGYTF.

The chain links TRBV5-1 to TRBJ1-3; 9 bases are shared with TRBD1. Germline lookup yields CDR1 SGHRS and CDR2 YFSETQ. The junction had 7 bases not matched to a gene; V was cut back by 2 bases and J by 4 bases. The CDR3 has 16 amino acids. CDR3 in amino acids: CASSFTQGARGNTIYF. CDR3 DNA: TGCGCCAGCAGCTTCACACAGGGGGCGAGGGGAAACACCATATATTTT. The full variable domain, in which reference TRBV5-1 and TRBJ1-3 provide the parts outside the CDR3, is KAGVTQTPRYLIKTRGQQVTLSCSPISGHRSVSWYQQTPGQGLQFLFEYFSETQRNKGNFPGRFSGRQFSNSRSEMNVSTLELGDSALYLCASSFTQGARGNTIYFGEGSWLTVV.

The sample holds a few counts of this clone. V is TRBV3-1 (or the pseudogene TRBV3-2) and J is TRBJ1-6; D is possibly TRBD1 (6 bases). CDR1 and CDR2 from the germline V gene are LGHDT and YNNKEL (reference sequence). V shed 6 bases and J shed 6 bases, with 15 bases lying between them. The CDR3 is 15 residues long. CDR3 DNA sequence: TGTGCCAGCAGACACAGGGCGAACGGTAATTCACCCCTCCACTTT. Protein sequence: CASRHRANGNSPLHF.

The chain has TRBV5-6 and TRBJ1-2, with D maybe TRBD1 (6 bases). This CDR3 comprises 14 residues. Looked up from germline, CDR1 is SGHDT and CDR2 is YYEEEE. V was trimmed by 0 bases and J by 1 base, leaving 7 bases between them. The CDR3 DNA reads TGTGCCAGCAGCTTGGACAGGGTTAACTATGGCTACACCTTC. Its protein is CASSLDRVNYGYTF. The full variable domain, rest sourced from reference TRBV5-6 and TRBJ1-2, is DAGVTQSPTHLIKTRGQQVTLRCSPKSGHDTVSWYQQALGQGPQFIFQYYEEEERQRGNFPDRFSGHQFPNYSSELNVNALLLGDSALYLCASSLDRVNYGYTFGSGTRLTVV.

V and J are TRBV5-6 and TRBJ2-3, with TRBD1 matching over 7 bases. V gave up 4 bases and J gave up 2 bases; unmatched junction bases: 7. CDR3 length: 15 residues. Germline assignment: CDR1 SGHDT and CDR2 YYEEEE. CDR3 DNA: TGTGCCAGCAGCCACGGGACAGTTTACACAGATACGCAGTATTTT. This gives the protein CASSHGTVYTDTQYF.

This chain joins TRBV2 and TRBJ1-2, with 10 nucleotides matching TRBD1. The CDR3 has 12 amino acids. The J segment lost 7 bases and the V segment lost 6 bases, leaving 2 bases of the junction unmatched. Per germline, CDR1 SNHLY and CDR2 FYNNEI. The CDR3 bases are TGTGCCAGCAGCCGGGACAGGGGTGGCTACACCTTC. Translating it yields CASSRDRGGYTF. Together with reference TRBV2 and TRBJ1-2, the CDR3 gives the full variable domain: EPEVTQTPSHQVTQMGQEVILRCVPISNHLYFYWYRQILGQKVEFLVSFYNNEISEKSEIFDDQFSVERPDGSNFTLKIRSTKLEDSAMYFCASSRDRGGYTFGSGTRLTVV.

V is TRBV11-2 and J is TRBJ2-6, with 9 bases matching TRBD1. J lost 0 bases, V lost 5 bases, and 5 bases had no gene match. The germline V gene has CDR1 SGHAT and CDR2 FQNNGV. CDR3 length equals 17 residues. Here the CDR3 reads CASSQQGAISGANVLTF. The CDR3 coding sequence is TGTGCCAGCAGCCAACAGGGGGCAATCTCTGGGGCCAACGTCCTGACTTTC.

The chain combines TRBV15 with TRBJ1-2, with D hard to call. Germline V gives CDR1 LNHNV, CDR2 YYDKDF (reference sequence). V gave up 0 bases and J gave up 0 bases, with 11 bases separating them. This CDR3 is built from 16 residues. The CDR3 nucleotides read TGTGCCACCAGCAGAGATTGGGCAGCCTCTAACTATGGCTACACCTTC. Encoded protein: CATSRDWAASNYGYTF.